Listed here is a single TCR beta chain. It has no known antigen specificity. Per-base qualities were not stored, and no clone one base away is much larger. The data stem from a study of blood T cell repertoires in COVID-19 (dated by TCRdb to the early 2020s). About the full investigation: The collaborator samples originated in the United States, Italy and Spain and spanned the acute and convalescent phases of COVID-19. Nearly every sample came with metadata listing a de-identified subject ID, COVID-19 status, age in years and sex. Where available, HLA class I and class II types were taken from metadata supplied by the sample provider and were not determined by assay-based typing. The repertoires were released in a freely available public database intended as a resource for research on the immune response to SARS-CoV-2. The dataset comprised deeply sampled blood TCRbeta repertoires from subjects exposed to, actively infected with, or recovered from COVID-19. The prospective study material was composed of cDNA or gDNA derived from T cells, B-cell-depleted T cells, or PBMCs. Samples were obtained from the ongoing ImmuneRACE study (first 160 participants) and from 1,200 or so subjects provided by 6 global collaborators. The investigation overall reported the following: The amount of clinical and demographic metadata varied by source and participant and was provided uncurated.

TCRbeta CDR3 regions were amplified from genomic DNA using the immunoSEQ Assay, a bias-controlled multiplex PCR. In the original analysis: Within the assay, amplification of reference gene primers was used to estimate how many nucleated cells each sample contained. To quantify the absolute abundance of each unique TCRbeta CDR3 rearrangement, sequence reads were collapsed and filtered. For each sample, productive Simpson clonality was calculated as the square root of Simpson's diversity index across productive rearrangements. Imported from immuneACCESS, the table was reduced by TCRdb to in-frame sequences with V and J called. These copies leave out some clones; in studies compared against another copy, an unresolved V gene accounts for under half, and the cause of the remainder is not known. V and J calls and clone size are as listed in that table; D and trimming were resolved from the DNA. The sample table lists 150,000 to 190,000 clones, approximately 85% of them with a count of one. The top ten clonotypes cover around 8% of the sample.

One collaborating source in Seattle enrolled patients during active infection and followed them longitudinally through the course of disease. The collaborating institutions used their own protocols to collect whole blood in K2EDTA tubes. For TCRbeta analysis, collaborators shipped samples in one of three forms: frozen whole blood, isolated PBMCs, or DNA extracted from either of those sample types. The CDR3 holds 17 amino acids from the cysteine to the phenylalanine. CDR3 DNA is the only sequence kept; it has 51 bases, read in frame from the first base. The germline V gene specifies KGHSH as CDR1 and LQKENI as CDR2. V is pruned by 2 bases and J by 4 bases, leaving 10 bases of the junction without a gene match.

Sequencing input: peripheral blood. The source is an older woman with COVID-19, enrolled during active disease. Recombination joined TRBV18 with TRBJ1-5; the junction holds 8 bases that match TRBD1. The CDR3 protein is CASSPFPRQGTNQPQHF. The sequenced DNA is TGTGCCAGCTCACCATTCCCGAGACAGGGGACTAATCAGCCCCAGCATTTT.